One and the same sample provided the 21 T cell receptor beta chains below, sequenced in a study of blood T cell repertoires in COVID-19 (dated by TCRdb to about 2020). The library was produced with the immunoSEQ multiplex PCR assay. In TCRdb, the immuneACCESS table is reduced to in-frame sequences with V and J assigned. These tables do not hold every clone; where another copy was compared, an unresolved V gene accounts for under half, and the others remain unexplained. This sample gives around 310,000 clones in total; approximately 89% of them show up just once. Roughly a tenth of the sample lies in the top ten. Sequenced material: PBMCs or T cells enriched from blood (not recorded which). These receptors all stem from a woman aged 30 to 39 who had recovered from COVID-19.

The chain links TRBV5-6 to TRBJ2-7; D might be TRBD2 (5 bases). Between the trimmed V and J ends, which lost 5 bases and 3 bases, there was a span of 15 bases. Per germline, CDR1 SGHDT and CDR2 YYEEEE. The length of the CDR3 is 14 residues. CDR3 amino acids: CASRQRGHNYEQYF. DNA of the CDR3: TGTGCCAGCAGACAACGGGGTCACAACTACGAGCAGTACTTC. Supplemented by reference TRBV5-6 and TRBJ2-7, the full variable domain reads DAGVTQSPTHLIKTRGQQVTLRCSPKSGHDTVSWYQQALGQGPQFIFQYYEEEERQRGNFPDRFSGHQFPNYSSELNVNALLLGDSALYLCASRQRGHNYEQYFGPGTRLTVT.

The chain has TRBV25-1 and TRBJ1-2; 7 bases map to TRBD1. J gave up 7 bases and V 5 bases, and 4 bases lay outside the gene matches. Germline CDR1 is MGHDK and CDR2 is SYGVNS. The CDR3 is 12 residues long. CDR3 bases: TGTGCCAGCAGTACAGGACAGGTTGGCTACACCTTC. Protein: CASSTGQVGYTF.

V gene TRBV29-1 combines with J gene TRBJ2-1; D perhaps matches TRBD1 (6 bases). V was pared by 6 bases and J by 9 bases, with 12 bases between. CDR3 length: 11 amino acids. The germline V gene has CDR1 SQVTM and CDR2 ANQGSEA. The CDR3 protein is CSVEQGREQFF. The CDR3 DNA sequence: TGCAGCGTGGAACAGGGTCGTGAGCAGTTCTTC.

V and J are TRBV4-1 and TRBJ2-7; 8 bases are shared with TRBD2. CDR1 is MGHRA, CDR2 YSYEKL, per germline. J gave up 4 bases and V 4 bases, and 6 bases lay outside the gene matches. The CDR3 is 14 residues long. CDR3 bases: TGCGCCAGCAGCCTACTAGCGGACGTATACGAGCAGTACTTC. Its translation is CASSLLADVYEQYF.

This chain uses TRBV29-1 with TRBJ1-2, with 7 bases identical to TRBD1. This CDR3 contains 13 residues. J was trimmed by 4 bases and V by 7 bases; bases with no gene match: 9. CDR1 SQVTM and CDR2 ANQGSEA come from the germline V gene. The CDR3 coding sequence is TGCAGCGCCTACAGGGGACCCCTCTATGGCTACACCTTC. Translating it yields CSAYRGPLYGYTF.

The V and J genes are TRBV5-1 and TRBJ1-1, with 9 bases matching TRBD1. V lost 6 bases and J lost 7; bases outside the gene matches: 10. Germline values: CDR1 SGHRS, CDR2 YFSETQ. The CDR3 covers 14 residues. Written as DNA, the CDR3 is TGCGCCAGCAAAAGGGACAGGGAATTTATTGAAGCTTTCTTT. This codes for CASKRDREFIEAFF.

V and J are TRBV5-4 and TRBJ1-4; 9 nucleotides match TRBD1. CDR1 SGHNT and CDR2 YYREEE come from the germline V gene (reference sequence). The CDR3 contains 15 residues. V trimming: 3 bases; J trimming: 10 bases; junction bases outside the gene matches: 10. CDR3 protein: CASSSMDGTGRKLFF. DNA of the CDR3: TGTGCCAGCAGCTCCATGGACGGGACAGGGAGAAAACTGTTTTTT.

This chain joins TRBV11-2 and TRBJ2-3; 8 bases agree with TRBD2. In germline, CDR1 is SGHAT, CDR2 FQNNGV. The length of the CDR3 is 18 residues. V trimming: 2 bases; J trimming: 3 bases; junction bases outside the gene matches: 13. The CDR3 DNA is TGTGCCAGCAGCTTAATCCCCCGGCGGGGGGCTGTAACAGATACGCAGTATTTT. It translates to CASSLIPRRGAVTDTQYF.

The rearrangement uses TRBV7-9 and TRBJ1-4; TRBD1 aligns across 8 bases. The CDR3 runs to 19 residues. V lost 5 bases and J lost 0; bases outside the gene matches: 14. Per germline, CDR1 SEHNR and CDR2 FQNEAQ (reference sequence). The DNA for the CDR3 is TGTGCCAGCAGCCCCTCCGACAGGGGACCCAGTGCAACTAATGAAAAACTGTTTTTT. Its protein product is CASSPSDRGPSATNEKLFF. Filled out from reference TRBV7-9 and TRBJ1-4, the complete variable domain reads DTGVSQNPRHKITKRGQNVTFRCDPISEHNRLYWYRQTLGQGPEFLTYFQNEAQLEKSRLLSDRFSAERPKGSFSTLEIQRTEQGDSAMYLCASSPSDRGPSATNEKLFFGSGTQLSVL.

The chain recombines TRBV5-1 with TRBJ2-1, with D possibly being TRBD2 (6 bases). This CDR3 comprises 15 residues. CDR1 and CDR2 from the germline V gene are SGHRS and YFSETQ. V gave up 7 bases and J gave up 3 bases, with 17 bases separating them. The CDR3 sequence is CASGRSGQNYNEQFF. As DNA, the CDR3 is TGCGCCAGCGGCAGAAGCGGGCAGAACTACAATGAGCAGTTCTTC.

This clone was seen a few times. J is TRBJ1-2 and V is TRBV4-3; 9 positions match TRBD1. There are 16 residues in the CDR3. Unmatched junction bases numbered 10, after V lost 4 bases and J lost 4 bases. CDR1 LGHNA and CDR2 YSLEER come from the germline V gene. CDR3 amino acids: CASSPQGQGTAYGYTF. The CDR3 DNA reads as TGCGCCAGCAGCCCCCAGGGACAGGGAACGGCCTATGGCTACACCTTC.

The chain links TRBV3-1 (or the pseudogene TRBV3-2) to TRBJ2-7; D is possibly TRBD1 (5 bases). The CDR3 runs 12 residues. The ends were cut back, 4 bases at V and 4 bases at J, with 8 bases in the middle. Germline CDR1 LGHDT, CDR2 YNNKEL (reference sequence). Here the CDR3 reads CASSRTLYEQYF. In nucleotides, the CDR3 is TGTGCCAGCAGCCGGACACTTTACGAGCAGTACTTC.

This chain connects TRBV24-1 to TRBJ2-2, with D unresolved. This CDR3 is built from 13 residues. Germline V gives CDR1 KGHDR, CDR2 SFDVKD. Trimming shortened V by 5 bases and J by 2 bases, and 5 bases separated the two germline ends. CDR3 DNA sequence: TGTGCCACCAGTGCCGGTAACACCGGGGAGCTGTTTTTT. Its translation: CATSAGNTGELFF.

V and J are TRBV13 and TRBJ1-2; 8 bases fit TRBD1. Germline V CDR1 and CDR2: PRHDT, FYEKMQ (reference sequence). With 4 bases clipped from V and 4 bases from J, the junction kept 20 bases outside the gene matches. This CDR3 comprises 19 residues. CDR3 in amino acids: CASSSQQGQALVTGYGYTF. In nucleotides, the CDR3 is TGTGCCAGCAGCTCCCAACAGGGACAGGCATTAGTTACGGGCTATGGCTACACCTTC.

The chain couples TRBV18 to TRBJ1-3, with a weak D call TRBD1 (5 bases). Per germline, CDR1 KGHSH and CDR2 LQKENI. V lost 6 bases and J lost 0, with 15 bases in between. The CDR3 length is 16 residues. The CDR3 nucleotides are TGTGCCAGCTCCCTGGAGGGGTCGAGCTCTGGAAACACCATATATTTT. Its protein product is CASSLEGSSSGNTIYF. Looking up the rest from reference TRBV18 and TRBJ1-3 gives the full variable domain: NAGVMQNPRHLVRRRGQEARLRCSPMKGHSHVYWYRQLPEEGLKFMVYLQKENIIDESGMPKERFSAEFPKEGPSILRIQQVVRGDSAAYFCASSLEGSSSGNTIYFGEGSWLTVV.

V is TRBV7-8 and J is TRBJ2-1; D ambiguous. Germline CDR1 and CDR2: SGHVS and FQNEAQ. The CDR3 sequence is 17 residues long. The V gene lost 1 base and the J gene lost 4 bases, with 17 bases spanning the gap. Here the CDR3 DNA reads TGTGCCAGCAGCTTAGAGTTTGGCTTCTCGTCTTACAATGAGCAGTTCTTC. Translating it yields CASSLEFGFSSYNEQFF.

The V gene is TRBV9, the J gene TRBJ2-1; 12 positions match TRBD2. With V trimmed by 2 bases and J by 10 bases, 10 bases remained unmatched. The germline V gene encodes CDR1 SGDLS and CDR2 YYNGEE. CDR3 length equals 16 residues. The CDR3 bases are TGTGCCAGCAGCGTCGGACTAGCGGGATCTAAACCCGAGCAGTTCTTC. Its translation is CASSVGLAGSKPEQFF.

This clone appeared once. The chain has TRBV5-6 and TRBJ1-5; 9 bases fit TRBD1. With 4 bases clipped from V and 0 bases from J, the junction kept 5 bases outside the gene matches. Germline CDR1 SGHDT, CDR2 YYEEEE. The CDR3 runs 16 residues. The CDR3 DNA follows: TGTGCCAGCAGCACAGGGACAGGGTATAGCAATCAGCCCCAGCATTTT. Its translation: CASSTGTGYSNQPQHF.

This rearrangement joins TRBV4-1 to TRBJ1-1, with 8 bases aligning to TRBD1. Germline CDR1 is MGHRA and CDR2 is YSYEKL. The CDR3 has 15 amino acids. V lost 4 bases and J lost 5; bases outside the gene matches: 9. The CDR3 spells CASSRDGQGRTEAFF. The CDR3 region has the DNA TGCGCCAGCAGCCGGGACGGACAGGGTCGGACTGAAGCTTTCTTT.

This clone has just one count. J is TRBJ1-2 and V is TRBV28, with 7 bases matching TRBD1. CDR1 and CDR2 from the germline V gene are MDHEN and SYDVKM. The ends lost 3 bases at V and 4 bases at J; junction bases unmatched: 5. The CDR3 spans 14 residues. This CDR3 reads CASSFGQGVYGYTF. CDR3 in DNA: TGTGCCAGCAGTTTTGGGCAGGGGGTCTATGGCTACACCTTC.

The chain employs TRBV9 and TRBJ2-1; the match to TRBD2 covers 9 bases. The CDR3 runs to 16 residues. Germline V gene data show CDR1 as SGDLS and CDR2 as YYNGEE. The ends lost 0 bases at V and 2 bases at J; junction bases unmatched: 3. CDR3 sequence (DNA): TGTGCCAGCAGCGTAGGTCCTAGCGGGGCCTACAATGAGCAGTTCTTC. It specifies CASSVGPSGAYNEQFF.